This paragraph reports one T cell receptor (beta chain). There is no known antigen for this receptor. Per-nucleotide qualities are absent, and no much larger clonotype sits a single base away. These data are taken from a study of cytomegalovirus exposure and HLA in healthy donors (dated by TCRdb to 2017 to 2019). Looking at the study overall: In an earlier analysis of around 540 of the donors, roughly 300 Gb of sequence data and 90 million to 120 million unique TCR beta sequences from roughly 190 million T cells were reported. An early release covering 550 to 650 HLA-typed donors comprised roughly 300 gigabases of sequencing data and tens of millions of unique TCR sequences. The genetic ancestry cluster associated with self-reported Caucasian donors included about 84% of the 300 to 400 genotyped donors. The study aimed to test whether signatures of past pathogen exposure could be identified by cataloging public T cell receptors. Using immunosequencing, the study profiled T cell repertoires from fewer than 700 subjects and related those repertoires to cytomegalovirus serostatus. In addition to the first cohort of roughly 700 subjects, a separate validation cohort of 130 or so different subjects was used. To predict cytomegalovirus infection status, the study brought together high-throughput TCR immunosequencing, statistical association of individual TCRs with disease status, and machine learning. In a later analysis, previously published TCR beta repertoires from several hundred donors were re-analyzed and high-resolution HLA genotyping was added so that TCR occurrence patterns could be studied. The later analysis used no new phenotypic data to find candidate immune exposures, relying instead on TCR beta sequences and their occurrence across donors. An earlier analysis of a few hundred of the donors applied high-throughput TCR beta sequencing to assess whether each TCR beta V gene segment acted as functional or pseudogenic. Donor age, sex, ethnicity and CMV serostatus were compiled alongside the repertoire data. In a later genetic analysis, genome-wide SNP genotypes for about 55% of the roughly 700 donors were used, and that subset was treated as a discovery cohort. All discovery cohort repertoires had been generated using a single sequencing platform. HLA typing covered class I and class II loci at four-digit resolution. The number of donors typed differed by locus, with roughly 620-630 for A, B, C, DRB1 and DQB1, roughly 520 for DQA1, about 610 for DPA1, and around 460 for DPB1. Roughly five DR-DQ haplotypes were treated as single units for association and clustering because of strong linkage in the cohort. Among 398 genotyped donors of the cohort, an average of 235,054 unique TCR beta nucleotide sequences were sequenced per donor, roughly a sixth of them non-productive. The research as a whole found: Because the 87-base-pair reads could not distinguish some IMGT-functional V segments, including TRBV6-2 and TRBV6-3, those segments were excluded. According to a later analysis, most CMV-associated TCR beta chains appeared to be HLA-restricted, and the HLA associations seemed to be driven largely by CMV exposure. The only immune exposure information available for the cohort was CMV serostatus. The authors suggested that the approach could potentially be generalized to other disease states and immunological phenotypes. The study listed 164 TCR beta chains as associated with cytomegalovirus. A later analysis reported that several top co-occurrence clusters appeared linked to parvovirus B19, influenza, CMV and Epstein-Barr virus. Because counts were too low, around 18 rarely observed V segments, including chromosome 9 orphons, were left out of the earlier analysis of 500 to 750 of the donors. Most TCR sequences were seen in very few donors, while some public TCRs were found in many individuals. V-gene and J-gene trimming of TCR beta chains was associated with a missense DCLRE1C variant in a later genetic analysis, and the association was replicated in an independent cohort. According to a later genetic analysis, donors in an Asian-associated ancestry cluster had fewer N-insertions in productive TCRs than the approximately 670-donor mean. Presence/absence analyses assumed roughly uniform sequencing depth across donors, an assumption that may not hold. In a later analysis, TCR association rates were found to vary across HLA loci, with the most associated TCRs seen for DRB1 alleles and the fewest for HLA-C alleles. When HLA alleles, especially DR and DQ, strongly co-occurred, TCR associations were difficult to assign to individual alleles. In vitro tests confirmed that three of the cytomegalovirus-associated TCR beta chains recognize cytomegalovirus antigens. An earlier analysis of approximately 600 of the donors showed that most TCR beta V segments appeared in productive rearrangements either about 87% or about 30% of the time, which broadly matched IMGT annotations. The cohort was sequenced for TCR beta chains only, and without alpha or paired-chain data the features that could be detected were limited. Because HLA typing was missing for some donors at each locus, association tests included only the typed subset. Compared with equally common non-associated chains, HLA-associated TCR beta chains in a later analysis were more clonally expanded and had lower generation probabilities. Cytomegalovirus status was reported to be diagnosed by the classifier with high specificity and sensitivity in both the original and validation cohorts. A further reported finding was that TCR beta sequences accurately predicted the HLA-A and HLA-B alleles for most subjects in the first cohort. A cluster of highly shared sequence variants was judged likely to represent a technical artifact of the sequencing pipeline. Specific HLA alleles were associated with some 15,000 TCR beta sequences at a false discovery rate of 0.05 in a later analysis. Correlated functional status among segregating V segments might reflect linkage disequilibrium, but an unknown experimental factor could not be ruled out.

Library preparation was by the immunoSEQ multiplex PCR assay. For the multiplex PCR, a mixture combining 60 forward primers for TCR Vbeta segments and 13 reverse primers for TCR Jbeta segments was used. Amplification of the CDR3 region of rearranged TCR beta genes was performed with a multiplex PCR assay on genomic DNA. The amplified TCR beta libraries were sequenced on the Illumina HiSeq System as 87-base-pair reads. The paper's processing steps were these. A later analysis counted 75 million to 100 million unique TCR beta chains across the 500 to 850 repertoires, and around 12 million of these chains were shared by at least two donors. A nearest-neighbor algorithm error-corrected the raw reads and collapsed the reads into unique sequences, merging closely related sequences to remove PCR and sequencing errors. V, D and J gene segments were assigned by aligning CDR3 sequences to IMGT reference sequences. For a sequence to be retained, a match of at least six nucleotides was required to both a V gene segment and a J gene segment. A rearrangement counted as productive if the CDR3 had no stop codons and remained in frame with V and J, and every other rearrangement counted as non-productive. Following IMGT convention, CDR3 was defined as the stretch from the second conserved V-encoded cysteine up to the conserved J-encoded phenylalanine. In an earlier analysis of around 570 of the donors, sequences lacking an unambiguous match to a single V gene segment were excluded. An earlier analysis of approximately 590 of the donors classified V segments as functional when productive rearrangements were above 56.7% and as segregating when the standard deviation between donors was above 5%. A statistical classification framework was developed to diagnose cytomegalovirus status using the catalog of TCR beta chain sequences. A later analysis assigned V and J genes by comparing TCR nucleotide sequences with IMGT/GENE-DB human TR gene sequences. The TCRdist pipeline was used in a later analysis to assign CDR3 sequences and most-parsimonious VDJ recombination scenarios. In a later analysis, each TCR beta chain was defined by its CDR3 amino acid sequence together with its V-gene family, and reads lacking a unique V-gene family were excluded. In a later analysis, 500 to 700 highly shared, low-generation-probability nucleotide sequences were removed to address suspected cross-contamination and a sequencing artifact. In a later analysis, a clonal expansion index for each public chain was calculated from normalized within-repertoire ranks of inferred template counts. In a later analysis, generation probabilities were computed with a VDJ recombination model fitted to out-of-frame rearrangements, and the resulting probabilities were checked against IGoR. In a later analysis, TCR-TCR, TCR-HLA and TCR-CMV co-occurrence was scored with hypergeometric tests, and a repertoire-size bias correction was applied to TCR pairs. A later analysis estimated false discovery rates by permuting HLA or CMV assignments 20 times. In a later analysis, co-occurring TCRs were grouped using DBSCAN, and TCRdist sequence similarity was added for clustering within HLA-allele-positive subsets. Co-occurrence clustering excluded repertoires with fewer than 30,000 or more than 120,000 public chains, plus five with anomalous nucleotide sharing. This immuneACCESS table, as held by TCRdb, lists in-frame sequences with V and J called but not all clones. Of the missing ones, under half trace to an unresolved V gene in checked studies; the others have no known cause. That table gives V, J and clone size, and the DNA gave D and trimming. For this sample the table gives about 190,000 clones, of which about four fifths were detected only once. The top ten constitute around 6% of the sample.

The junction shows trimming of 5 bases on V and 8 bases on J, and the gene matches do not reach 5 bases of it. CDR1 and CDR2 were assigned from the germline V gene (reference sequence) as DFQATT and SNEGSKA. The CDR3 goes from the cysteine to the phenylalanine over 11 residues. Kept here is only the CDR3 DNA, which spans 33 bases and is read in frame from base 1. The cohort was made up of several hundred healthy bone marrow donors. Cohort members were all nominally healthy when sampled, although unrecorded immune exposures were likely present. The donor tested CMV seropositive and was one of the 289 seropositive cohort members. A peripheral blood sample was collected from each donor, and TCR beta sequencing was performed on peripheral blood mononuclear cells. Genomic DNA was extracted from the blood cell samples with the Qiagen DNeasy Blood Extraction Kit.

The origin of this receptor is a woman in her 30s in good health and CMV-seropositive. Sequenced sample: PBMCs. The chain employs TRBV20-1 and TRBJ1-2; 7 bases in between match TRBD1. In nucleotides, the sequence is TGCAGTGCTGAGGGGGCTGAGGGCTACACCTTC. Translated, this gives CSAEGAEGYTF.